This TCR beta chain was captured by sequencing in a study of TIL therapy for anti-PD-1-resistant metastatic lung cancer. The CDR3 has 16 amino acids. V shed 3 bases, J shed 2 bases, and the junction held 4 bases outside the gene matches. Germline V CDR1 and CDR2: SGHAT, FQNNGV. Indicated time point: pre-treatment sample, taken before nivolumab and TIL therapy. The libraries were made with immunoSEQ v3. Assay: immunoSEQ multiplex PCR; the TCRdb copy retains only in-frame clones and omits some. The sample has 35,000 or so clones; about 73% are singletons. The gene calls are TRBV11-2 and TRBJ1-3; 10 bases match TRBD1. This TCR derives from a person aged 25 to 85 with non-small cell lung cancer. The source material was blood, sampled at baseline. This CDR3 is CASSFLDRGPGNTIYF. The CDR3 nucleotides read TGTGCCAGCAGCTTTCTCGACAGGGGGCCTGGAAACACCATATATTTT.